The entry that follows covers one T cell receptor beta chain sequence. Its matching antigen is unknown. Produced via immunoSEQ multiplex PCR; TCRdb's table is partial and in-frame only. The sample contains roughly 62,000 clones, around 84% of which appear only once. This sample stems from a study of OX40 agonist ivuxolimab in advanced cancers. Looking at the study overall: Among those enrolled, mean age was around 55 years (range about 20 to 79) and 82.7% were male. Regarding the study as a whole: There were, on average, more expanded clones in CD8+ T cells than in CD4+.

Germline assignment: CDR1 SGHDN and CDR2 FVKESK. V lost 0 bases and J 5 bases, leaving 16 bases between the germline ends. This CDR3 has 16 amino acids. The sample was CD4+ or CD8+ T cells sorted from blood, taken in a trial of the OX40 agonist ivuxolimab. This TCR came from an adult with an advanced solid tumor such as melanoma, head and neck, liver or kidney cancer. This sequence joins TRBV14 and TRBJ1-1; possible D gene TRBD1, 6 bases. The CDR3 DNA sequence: TGTGCCAGCAGCCAAGATCGGGGGGGCCGAGGGACTGAAGCTTTCTTT. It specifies CASSQDRGGRGTEAFF.